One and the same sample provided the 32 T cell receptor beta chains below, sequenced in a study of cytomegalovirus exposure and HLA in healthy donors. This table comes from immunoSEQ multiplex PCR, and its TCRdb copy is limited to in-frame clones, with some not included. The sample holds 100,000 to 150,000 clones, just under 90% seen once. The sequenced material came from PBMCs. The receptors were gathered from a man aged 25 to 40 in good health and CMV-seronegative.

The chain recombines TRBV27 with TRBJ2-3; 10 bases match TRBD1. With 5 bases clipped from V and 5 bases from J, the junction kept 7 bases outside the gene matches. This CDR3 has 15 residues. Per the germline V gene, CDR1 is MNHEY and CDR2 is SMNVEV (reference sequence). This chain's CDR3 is CASSPGTGVGDTQYF. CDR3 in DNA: TGTGCCAGCAGTCCCGGGACAGGGGTAGGAGATACGCAGTATTTT.

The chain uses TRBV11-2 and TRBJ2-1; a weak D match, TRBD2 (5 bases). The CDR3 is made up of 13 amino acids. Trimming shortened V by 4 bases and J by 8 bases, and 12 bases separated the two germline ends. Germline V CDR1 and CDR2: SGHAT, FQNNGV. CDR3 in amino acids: CASSSQLGHEQFF. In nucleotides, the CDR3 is TGTGCCAGCAGCTCGCAACTAGGCCATGAGCAGTTCTTC.

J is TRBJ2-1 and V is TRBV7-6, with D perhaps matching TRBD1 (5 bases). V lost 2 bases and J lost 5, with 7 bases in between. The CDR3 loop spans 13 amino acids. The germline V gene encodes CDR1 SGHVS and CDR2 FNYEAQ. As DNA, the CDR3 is TGTGCCAGCAGCTTAAGGACAAACAATGAGCAGTTCTTC. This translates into CASSLRTNNEQFF.

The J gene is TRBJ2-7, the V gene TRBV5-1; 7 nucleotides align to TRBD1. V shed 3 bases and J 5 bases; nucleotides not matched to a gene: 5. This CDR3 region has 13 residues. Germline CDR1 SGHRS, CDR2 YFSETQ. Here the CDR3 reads CASSSDRVHEQYF. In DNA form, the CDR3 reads TGCGCCAGCAGCTCCGACAGGGTCCACGAGCAGTACTTC.

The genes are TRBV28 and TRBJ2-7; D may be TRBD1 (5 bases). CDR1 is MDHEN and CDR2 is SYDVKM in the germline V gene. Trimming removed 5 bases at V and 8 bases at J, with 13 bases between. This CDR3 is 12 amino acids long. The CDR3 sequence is CASSLTREQQYF. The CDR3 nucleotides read TGTGCCAGCAGTCTCACCAGGGAACAGCAGTACTTC.

Here the CDR3 reads CASSMGGQGLRGYTF. CDR3 bases: TGTGCCAGTAGTATGGGAGGGCAGGGACTAAGAGGCTACACCTTC. This chain uses TRBV19 with TRBJ1-2; D may be TRBD1 (5 bases). The CDR3 length is 15 residues. The V end was cut by 3 bases, the J end by 8 bases, with 19 bases between. CDR1 and CDR2 (germline): LNHDA, SQIVND (reference sequence).

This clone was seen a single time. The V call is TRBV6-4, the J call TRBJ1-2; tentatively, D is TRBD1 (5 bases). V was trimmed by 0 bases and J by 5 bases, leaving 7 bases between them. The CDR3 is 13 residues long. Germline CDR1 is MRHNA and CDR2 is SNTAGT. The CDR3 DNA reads TGTGCCAGCAGTGACTCGGGGCGGTATGGCTACACCTTC. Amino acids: CASSDSGRYGYTF.

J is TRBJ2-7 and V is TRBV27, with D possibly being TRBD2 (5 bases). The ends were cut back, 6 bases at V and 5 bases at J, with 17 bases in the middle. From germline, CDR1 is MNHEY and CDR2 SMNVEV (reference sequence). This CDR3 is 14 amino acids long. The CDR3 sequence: CASRGLRGFHEQYF. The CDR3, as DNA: TGTGCCAGCAGGGGGTTGAGAGGGTTCCACGAGCAGTACTTC.

The CDR3: CATSEEVRDYGYTF. CDR3 nucleotides: TGTGCCACCAGCGAAGAGGTCAGGGACTATGGCTACACCTTC. The chain uses TRBV15 and TRBJ1-2, with D possibly being TRBD1 (5 bases). V lost 5 bases and J lost 3, with 13 bases in between. The CDR3 sequence is 14 residues long. Germline V CDR1 and CDR2: LNHNV, YYDKDF (reference sequence).

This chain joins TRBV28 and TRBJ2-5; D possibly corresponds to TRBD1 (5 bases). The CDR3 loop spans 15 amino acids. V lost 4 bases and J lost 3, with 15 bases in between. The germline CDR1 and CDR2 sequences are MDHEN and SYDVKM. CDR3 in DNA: TGTGCCAGCAGTTCTGGGGCCGAAACAAAAGAGACCCAGTACTTC. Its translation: CASSSGAETKETQYF.

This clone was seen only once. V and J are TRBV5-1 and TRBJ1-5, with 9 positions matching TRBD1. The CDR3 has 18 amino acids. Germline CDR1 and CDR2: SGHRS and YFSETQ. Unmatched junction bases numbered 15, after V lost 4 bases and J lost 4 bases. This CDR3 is CASSRPGTGLGTNQPQHF. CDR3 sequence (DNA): TGCGCCAGCAGCCGTCCCGGGACAGGGTTAGGGACAAATCAGCCCCAGCATTTT. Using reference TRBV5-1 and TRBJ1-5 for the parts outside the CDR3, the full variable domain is KAGVTQTPRYLIKTRGQQVTLSCSPISGHRSVSWYQQTPGQGLQFLFEYFSETQRNKGNFPGRFSGRQFSNSRSEMNVSTLELGDSALYLCASSRPGTGLGTNQPQHFGDGTRLSIL.

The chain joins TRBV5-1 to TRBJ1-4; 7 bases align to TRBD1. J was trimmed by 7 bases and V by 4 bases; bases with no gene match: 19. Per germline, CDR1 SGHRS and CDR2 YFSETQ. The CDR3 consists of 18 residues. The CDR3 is CASSQDPGGIVGSEKLFF. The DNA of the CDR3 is TGCGCCAGCAGCCAGGACCCAGGGGGGATCGTCGGGAGTGAAAAACTGTTTTTT.

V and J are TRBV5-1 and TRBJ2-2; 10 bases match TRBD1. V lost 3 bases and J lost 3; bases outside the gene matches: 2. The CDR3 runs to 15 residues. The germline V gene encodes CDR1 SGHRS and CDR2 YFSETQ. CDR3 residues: CASSWDRGDTGELFF. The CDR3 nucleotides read TGCGCCAGCAGCTGGGACAGGGGAGACACCGGGGAGCTGTTTTTT.

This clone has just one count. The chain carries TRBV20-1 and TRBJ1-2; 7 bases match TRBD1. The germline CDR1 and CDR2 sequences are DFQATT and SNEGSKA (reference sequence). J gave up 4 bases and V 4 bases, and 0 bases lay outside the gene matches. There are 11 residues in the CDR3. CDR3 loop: CSATGGYGYTF. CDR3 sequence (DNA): TGCAGTGCTACAGGGGGCTATGGCTACACCTTC.

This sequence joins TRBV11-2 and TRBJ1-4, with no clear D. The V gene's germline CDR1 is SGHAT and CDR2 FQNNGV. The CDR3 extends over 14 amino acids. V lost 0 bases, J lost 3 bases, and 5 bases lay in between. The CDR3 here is CASSLEVANEKLFF. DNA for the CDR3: TGTGCCAGCAGCTTAGAGGTAGCTAATGAAAAACTGTTTTTT.

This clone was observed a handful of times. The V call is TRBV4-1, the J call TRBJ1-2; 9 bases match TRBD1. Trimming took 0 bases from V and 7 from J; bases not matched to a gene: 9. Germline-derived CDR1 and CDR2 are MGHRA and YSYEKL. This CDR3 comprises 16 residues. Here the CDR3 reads CASSQDPVGTGSGYTF. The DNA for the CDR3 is TGCGCCAGCAGCCAAGATCCTGTGGGGACAGGGTCTGGCTACACCTTC.

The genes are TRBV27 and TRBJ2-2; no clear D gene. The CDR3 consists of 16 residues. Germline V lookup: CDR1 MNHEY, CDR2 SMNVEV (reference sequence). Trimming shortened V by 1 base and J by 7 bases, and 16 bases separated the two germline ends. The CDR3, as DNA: TGTGCCAGCAGTTTATTCGGCAGCCCCCCGGGCGGGGAGCTGTTTTTT. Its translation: CASSLFGSPPGGELFF.

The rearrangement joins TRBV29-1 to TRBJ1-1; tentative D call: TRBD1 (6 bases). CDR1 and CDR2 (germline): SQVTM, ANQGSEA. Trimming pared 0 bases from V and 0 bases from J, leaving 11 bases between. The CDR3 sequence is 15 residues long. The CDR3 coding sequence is TGCAGCGTTGAAGATCAACAGGGTATGAACACTGAAGCTTTCTTT. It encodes CSVEDQQGMNTEAFF.

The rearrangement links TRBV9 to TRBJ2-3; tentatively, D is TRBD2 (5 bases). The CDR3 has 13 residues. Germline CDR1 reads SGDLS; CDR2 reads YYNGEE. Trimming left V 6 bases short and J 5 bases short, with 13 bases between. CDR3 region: CASNRIGRDTQYF. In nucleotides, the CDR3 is TGTGCCAGCAATCGGATTGGGAGAGATACGCAGTATTTT.

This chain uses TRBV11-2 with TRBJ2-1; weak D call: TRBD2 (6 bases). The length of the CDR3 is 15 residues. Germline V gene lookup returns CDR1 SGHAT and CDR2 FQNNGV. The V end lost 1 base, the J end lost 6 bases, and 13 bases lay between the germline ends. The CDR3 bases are TGTGCCAGCAGCTTAGGAAGAGCGGGCCTCAATGAGCAGTTCTTC. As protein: CASSLGRAGLNEQFF.

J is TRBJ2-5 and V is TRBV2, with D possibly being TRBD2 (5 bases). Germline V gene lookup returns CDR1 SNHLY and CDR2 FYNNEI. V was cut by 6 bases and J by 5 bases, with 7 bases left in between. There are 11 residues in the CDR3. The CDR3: CASRLEETQYF. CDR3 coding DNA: TGTGCCAGCAGACTAGAGGAGACCCAGTACTTC.

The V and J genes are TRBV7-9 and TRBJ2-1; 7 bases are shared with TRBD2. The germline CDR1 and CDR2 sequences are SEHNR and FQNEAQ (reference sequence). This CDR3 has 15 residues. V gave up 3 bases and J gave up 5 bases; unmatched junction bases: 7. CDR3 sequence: CASSFSGAMDNEQFF. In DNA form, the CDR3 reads TGTGCCAGCAGCTTCAGCGGGGCCATGGACAATGAGCAGTTCTTC.

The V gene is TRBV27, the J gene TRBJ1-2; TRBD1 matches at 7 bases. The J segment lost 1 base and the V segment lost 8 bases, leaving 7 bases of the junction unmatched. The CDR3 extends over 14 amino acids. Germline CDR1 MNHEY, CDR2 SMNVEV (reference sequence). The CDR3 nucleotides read TGTGCCAGCCGTCGGGACAGCAATAACTATGGCTACACCTTC. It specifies CASRRDSNNYGYTF.

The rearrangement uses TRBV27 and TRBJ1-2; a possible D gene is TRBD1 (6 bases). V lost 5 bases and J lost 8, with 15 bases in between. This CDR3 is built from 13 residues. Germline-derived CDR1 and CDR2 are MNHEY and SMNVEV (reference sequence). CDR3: CASSPGSGGGYTF. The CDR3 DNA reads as TGTGCCAGCAGTCCCGGTTCGGGGGGCGGCTACACCTTC.

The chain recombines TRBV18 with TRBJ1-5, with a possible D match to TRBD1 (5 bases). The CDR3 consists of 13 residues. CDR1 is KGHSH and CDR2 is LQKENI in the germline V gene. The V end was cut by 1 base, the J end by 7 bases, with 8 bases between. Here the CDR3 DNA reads TGTGCCAGCTCACCACGGGGGGACCAGCCCCAGCATTTT. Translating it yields CASSPRGDQPQHF.

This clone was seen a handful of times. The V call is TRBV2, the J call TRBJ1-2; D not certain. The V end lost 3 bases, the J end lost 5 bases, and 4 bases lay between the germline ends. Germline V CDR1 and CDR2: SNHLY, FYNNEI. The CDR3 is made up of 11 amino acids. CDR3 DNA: TGTGCCAGCAGTGAGACATATGGCTACACCTTC. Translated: CASSETYGYTF.

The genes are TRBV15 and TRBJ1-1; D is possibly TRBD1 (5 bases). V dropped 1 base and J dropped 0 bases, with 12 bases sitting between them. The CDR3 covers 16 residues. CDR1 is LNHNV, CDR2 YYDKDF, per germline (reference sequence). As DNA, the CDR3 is TGTGCCACCAGCAGAGGGCAGGGAGGGATGAACACTGAAGCTTTCTTT. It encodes CATSRGQGGMNTEAFF.

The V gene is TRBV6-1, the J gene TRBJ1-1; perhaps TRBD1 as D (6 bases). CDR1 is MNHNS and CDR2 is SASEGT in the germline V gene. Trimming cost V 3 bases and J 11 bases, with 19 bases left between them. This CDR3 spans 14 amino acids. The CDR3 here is CASSESVGAALAFF. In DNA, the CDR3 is TGTGCCAGCAGTGAGTCGGTGGGGGCGGCGTTGGCTTTCTTT.

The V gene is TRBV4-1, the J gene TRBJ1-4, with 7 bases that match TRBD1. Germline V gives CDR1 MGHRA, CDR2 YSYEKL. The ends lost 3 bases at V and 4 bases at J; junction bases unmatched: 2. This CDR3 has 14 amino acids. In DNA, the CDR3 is TGCGCCAGCAGCCAGACAGGGATTAATGAAAAACTGTTTTTT. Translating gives CASSQTGINEKLFF.

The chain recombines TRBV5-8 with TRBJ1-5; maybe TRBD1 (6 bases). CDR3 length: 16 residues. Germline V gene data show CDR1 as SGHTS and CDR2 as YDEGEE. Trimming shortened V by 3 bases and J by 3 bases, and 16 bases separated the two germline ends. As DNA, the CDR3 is TGTGCCAGCAGCTACAGGGAGCCCTTTATCAATCAGCCCCAGCATTTT. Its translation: CASSYREPFINQPQHF.

In DNA form, the CDR3 reads TGTGCCACTAAAGTGGTATACAGGGGTGGGTATGGCTACACCTTC. It specifies CATKVVYRGGYGYTF. The chain combines TRBV28 with TRBJ1-2; 7 bases map to TRBD1. J lost 5 bases, V lost 10 bases, and 16 bases had no gene match. There are 15 residues in the CDR3. CDR1 and CDR2 (germline): MDHEN, SYDVKM.

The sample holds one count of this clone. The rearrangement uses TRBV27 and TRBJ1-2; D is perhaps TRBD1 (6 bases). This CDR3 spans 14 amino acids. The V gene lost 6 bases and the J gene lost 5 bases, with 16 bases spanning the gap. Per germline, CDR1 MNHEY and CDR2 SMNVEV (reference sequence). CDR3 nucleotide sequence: TGTGCCAGCAGCCCAGGGGTTCTTTGGTATGGCTACACCTTC. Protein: CASSPGVLWYGYTF.